This T cell receptor beta chain stems from a study of CD8 T cells in ankylosing spondylitis. Study results and limitations: Clones linked with disease were CD8+ and fairly uncommon in the peripheral blood. A motif of under 10 highly homologous TCR beta variants was seen as apparently characteristic of ankylosing spondylitis blood.

For TCR beta, libraries came from quantitative 5'-RACE with molecular barcodes. TCRdb recomputed calls from the 5' RACE reads with MiXCR, one row per CDR3 protein. The data show roughly 280,000 distinct CDR3 sequences, 15% to 20% seen once. The ends were cut back, 0 bases at V and 2 bases at J, with 8 bases in the middle. The CDR3 has 16 residues. Per germline, CDR1 SGHAT and CDR2 FQNNGV. About this clonotype itself: Its matching antigen is unknown.

This TCR was sampled from a male donor with ankylosing spondylitis or in good health (not recorded which). Input material: blood, either unsorted or a sorted T cell fraction (not recorded which). This chain joins TRBV11-2 and TRBJ1-6, with TRBD1 as a possible D gene (5 bases). CDR3 bases: TGTGCCAGCAGCTTAGAAGCGGGGGCCTATAATTCACCCCTCCACTTT. The encoded protein is CASSLEAGAYNSPLHF. Combining the CDR3 with reference TRBV11-2 and TRBJ1-6 gives the whole variable domain EAGVAQSPRYKIIEKRQSVAFWCNPISGHATLYWYQQILGQGPKLLIQFQNNGVVDDSQLPKDRFSAERLKGVDSTLKIQPAKLEDSAVYLCASSLEAGAYNSPLHFGNGTRLTVT.